This T cell receptor beta chain was recovered during a study of blood T cell repertoires in COVID-19. The overall study: In each case, the material was cDNA or gDNA derived from T cells, B-cell-depleted T cells, or PBMCs.

V was shortened by 2 bases and J by 10 bases, with 12 bases between the two germline ends. CDR1 is MNHEY, CDR2 SVGAGI, per germline. The CDR3 spans 14 residues. Profiled with immunoSEQ multiplex PCR; TCRdb holds only in-frame clones, not every one. There are some 430,000 clones in the sample; roughly 87% occur only once, and 0.6% lies in the top ten. The recovered donors of Cohort 3 showed two negative PCRs, clearance, or symptom resolution. This clone has a handful of counts. The clonotype originates from a man aged 18 to 35 who had recovered from COVID-19. Sequencing used PBMCs or T cells enriched from blood (not recorded which). The chain couples TRBV6-5 to TRBJ1-6; D call uncertain. The CDR3 DNA sequence: TGTGCCAGCAGTTACGAGGGAATAGGGTCACCCCTCCACTTT. Its protein is CASSYEGIGSPLHF.